The 23 T cell receptor beta chains below all came from one sample that was sequenced in a study of T cells expressing NK-cell markers. TCRdb reprocessed the 5' RACE reads and keeps a single row for each CDR3 protein, giving no DNA. Its table records 550,000 to 600,000 distinct CDR3 sequences. Specimen: blood T cells: a sorted CD56 or NKG2C T cell subset, CD4+ or CD8+ T cells, or bulk PBMC T cells (not recorded which). The receptors were gathered from a man aged 18 to 29 in good health.

This sequence joins TRBV21-1 and TRBJ2-1. TRBV21-1 is reported as a pseudogene. The CDR3 runs to 12 residues. CDR3 sequence reads: CASSKVDNEQFF.

This sequence joins TRBV20-1 and TRBJ2-2; TCRdb's D call, TRBD1, is unchecked because there is no DNA. Germline V gives CDR1 DFQATT, CDR2 SNEGSKA (reference sequence). The CDR3 has 13 residues. CDR3: CSAPITGSGELFF.

The chain's CDR3 is CSAPFADTQYF. The V and J genes are TRBV20-1 and TRBJ2-3; the TCRdb D gene call, TRBD1, has no DNA to confirm it. CDR3 length: 11 amino acids. Germline V gene lookup returns CDR1 DFQATT and CDR2 SNEGSKA (reference sequence).

The V call is TRBV5-1, the J call TRBJ1-3. The CDR3 spans 14 residues. From germline, CDR1 is SGHRS and CDR2 YFSETQ. The CDR3 reads CASSLTLFGNTIYF. Using reference TRBV5-1 and TRBJ1-3 for the parts outside the CDR3, the full variable domain is KAGVTQTPRYLIKTRGQQVTLSCSPISGHRSVSWYQQTPGQGLQFLFEYFSETQRNKGNFPGRFSGRQFSNSRSEMNVSTLELGDSALYLCASSLTLFGNTIYFGEGSWLTVV.

The chain carries TRBV24-1 and TRBJ2-3; TCRdb's D gene call, TRBD1, goes unchecked for lack of DNA. CDR1 is KGHDR and CDR2 is SFDVKD in the germline V gene. The CDR3 extends over 15 amino acids. CDR3 loop: CATSSKQGGTDTQYF.

The chain carries TRBV15 and TRBJ2-3; TCRdb returns TRBD1, unconfirmable since there is no DNA. This CDR3 spans 16 amino acids. The germline V gene has CDR1 LNHNV and CDR2 YYDKDF (reference sequence). The CDR3 loop reads CATSRPGTGGLNTQYF.

This rearrangement joins TRBV20-1 to TRBJ1-3; TCRdb's D call of TRBD1 is untestable without DNA. Germline CDR1 is DFQATT and CDR2 is SNEGSKA (reference sequence). CDR3 length: 12 residues. CDR3 sequence: CSARFRGDTIYF.

V and J are TRBV4-1 and TRBJ2-2. This CDR3 spans 14 amino acids. The germline V gene encodes CDR1 MGHRA and CDR2 YSYEKL. This chain's CDR3 is CASSQVMGSGELFF.

The genes are TRBV28 and TRBJ2-2. The CDR3 runs 13 residues. Germline V gene sequence: CDR1 MDHEN, CDR2 SYDVKM. CDR3 region: CASQGSNTGELFF.

CDR3 sequence reads: CASTEPGTSGYNEQFF. The chain is built from TRBV5-1 and TRBJ2-1; TCRdb's D call, TRBD2, is unchecked because there is no DNA. The germline V gene encodes CDR1 SGHRS and CDR2 YFSETQ. This CDR3 is built from 16 residues.

The genes are TRBV12-3 or TRBV12-4 and TRBJ1-2. The CDR3 consists of 14 residues. The CDR3 here is CASSPREFDYGYTF.

The chain is built from TRBV20-1 and TRBJ2-1; TCRdb selects TRBD1, and the lack of DNA leaves this call unchecked. Germline values: CDR1 DFQATT, CDR2 SNEGSKA (reference sequence). The CDR3 loop spans 14 amino acids. Here the CDR3 reads CSARTAFRYNEQFF.

This chain uses TRBV27 with TRBJ2-7; the D call of TRBD2 rests on TCRdb alone, since no DNA is present to check it. CDR3 length equals 12 residues. Germline lookup yields CDR1 MNHEY and CDR2 SMNVEV (reference sequence). This CDR3 is CASSSYSGEQYF.

The rearrangement joins TRBV19 to TRBJ1-5; the TCRdb call, TRBD1, lacks DNA for checking. Per the germline V gene, CDR1 is LNHDA and CDR2 is SQIVND (reference sequence). The CDR3 consists of 14 residues. The CDR3 protein is CASTPQGFHQPQHF.

The V call is TRBV5-1, the J call TRBJ2-1; TCRdb's D gene call, TRBD2, goes unchecked for lack of DNA. Germline CDR1 reads SGHRS; CDR2 reads YFSETQ. The CDR3 has 14 residues. CDR3 loop: CASSLGQGTNEQFF. Together with reference TRBV5-1 and TRBJ2-1, the CDR3 gives the full variable domain: KAGVTQTPRYLIKTRGQQVTLSCSPISGHRSVSWYQQTPGQGLQFLFEYFSETQRNKGNFPGRFSGRQFSNSRSEMNVSTLELGDSALYLCASSLGQGTNEQFFGPGTRLTVL.

V and J are TRBV3-1 and TRBJ2-1. The CDR3 loop spans 17 amino acids. Germline V gene sequence: CDR1 LGHDT, CDR2 YNNKEL (reference sequence). CDR3 sequence reads: CASSQGYYTSSYNEQFF.

This chain uses TRBV2 with TRBJ2-5; the D gene TCRdb calls, TRBD2, cannot be checked with no DNA. The CDR3 length is 13 residues. Germline CDR1 and CDR2: SNHLY and FYNNEI. The CDR3 here is CASSAQGGGTQYF.

The CDR3 loop reads CSARDSSGRASYNEQFF. The V gene is TRBV20-1, the J gene TRBJ2-1. Germline V gene sequence: CDR1 DFQATT, CDR2 SNEGSKA (reference sequence). The CDR3 loop spans 17 amino acids.

CDR3 protein: CAIGQEKNQPQHF. The chain couples TRBV10-3 to TRBJ1-5; TCRdb indicates TRBD1, and absent DNA this call remains unverified. This CDR3 has 13 residues. Germline values: CDR1 ENHRY, CDR2 SYGVKD.

The chain joins TRBV18 to TRBJ2-7; as DNA is missing, the TRBD1 call by TCRdb cannot be tested. The CDR3 length is 15 residues. Germline CDR1 is KGHSH and CDR2 is LQKENI. CDR3 in amino acids: CASSPYDRGRFEQYF.

The V call is TRBV7-6, the J call TRBJ1-4. From germline, CDR1 is SGHVS and CDR2 FNYEAQ. The CDR3 covers 14 residues. The CDR3 region is CASSETATNEKLFF.

The V and J genes are TRBV14 and TRBJ1-4. Germline V gene data show CDR1 as SGHDN and CDR2 as FVKESK. The CDR3 consists of 16 residues. This CDR3 reads CASSQGFWDSNEKLFF.

The gene calls are TRBV9 and TRBJ2-2; TCRdb selects TRBD1, and the lack of DNA leaves this call unchecked. The CDR3 sequence is 14 residues long. CDR1 SGDLS and CDR2 YYNGEE come from the germline V gene. CDR3: CASSPGGAGGELFF. Full variable domain (remainder filled in from reference TRBV9 and TRBJ2-2): DSGVTQTPKHLITATGQRVTLRCSPRSGDLSVYWYQQSLDQGLQFLIQYYNGEERAKGNILERFSAQQFPDLHSELNLSSLELGDSALYFCASSPGGAGGELFFGEGSRLTVL.